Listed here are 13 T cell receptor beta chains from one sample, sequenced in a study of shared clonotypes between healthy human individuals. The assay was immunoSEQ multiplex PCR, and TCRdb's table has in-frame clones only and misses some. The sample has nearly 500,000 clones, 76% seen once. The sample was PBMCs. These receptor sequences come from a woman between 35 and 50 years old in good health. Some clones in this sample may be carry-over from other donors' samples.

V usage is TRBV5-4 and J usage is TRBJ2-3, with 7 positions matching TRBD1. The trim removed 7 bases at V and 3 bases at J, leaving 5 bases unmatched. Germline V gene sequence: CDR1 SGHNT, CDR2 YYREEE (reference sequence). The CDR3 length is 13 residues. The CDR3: CASAAGGTDTQYF. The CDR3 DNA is TGTGCCAGCGCCGCAGGGGGTACAGATACGCAGTATTTT.

The CDR3 sequence is CASSLVALSSYNEQFF. CDR3 in DNA: TGCGCCAGCAGCTTGGTCGCGCTAAGCTCCTACAATGAGCAGTTCTTC. The J gene is TRBJ2-1, the V gene TRBV5-1; no definite D call. Trimming removed 0 bases at V and 0 bases at J, with 10 bases between. Per germline, CDR1 SGHRS and CDR2 YFSETQ. The CDR3 is made up of 16 amino acids.

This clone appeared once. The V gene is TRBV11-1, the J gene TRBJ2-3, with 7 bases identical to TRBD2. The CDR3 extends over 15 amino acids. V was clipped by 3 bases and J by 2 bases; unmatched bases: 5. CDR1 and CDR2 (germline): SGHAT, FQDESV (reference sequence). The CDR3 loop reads CASSLASGVTDTQYF. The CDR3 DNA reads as TGTGCCAGCAGCTTGGCTAGCGGTGTCACAGATACGCAGTATTTT.

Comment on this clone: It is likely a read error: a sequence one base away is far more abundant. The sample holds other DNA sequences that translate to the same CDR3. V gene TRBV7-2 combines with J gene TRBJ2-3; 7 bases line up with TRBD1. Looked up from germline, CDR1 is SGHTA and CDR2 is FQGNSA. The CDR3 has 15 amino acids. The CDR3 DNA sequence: TGCGCCAGCAGCTACGGGACAGCGAGCACAGATACGCAGTATTTT. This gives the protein CASSYGTASTDTQYF. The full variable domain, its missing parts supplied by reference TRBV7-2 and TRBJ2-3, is GAGVSQSPSNKVTEKGKDVELRCDPISGHTALYWYRQSLGQGLEFLIYFQGNSAPDKSGLPSDRFSAERTGGSVSTLTIQRTQQEDSAVYLCASSYGTASTDTQYFGPGTRLTVL.

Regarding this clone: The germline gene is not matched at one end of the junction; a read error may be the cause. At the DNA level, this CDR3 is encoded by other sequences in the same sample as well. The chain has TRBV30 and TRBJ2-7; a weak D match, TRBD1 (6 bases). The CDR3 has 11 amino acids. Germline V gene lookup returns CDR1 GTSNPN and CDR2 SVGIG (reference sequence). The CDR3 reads CAWMGTYEQYF. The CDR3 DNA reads TGCGCCTGGATGGGGACATACGAGCAGTACTTC.

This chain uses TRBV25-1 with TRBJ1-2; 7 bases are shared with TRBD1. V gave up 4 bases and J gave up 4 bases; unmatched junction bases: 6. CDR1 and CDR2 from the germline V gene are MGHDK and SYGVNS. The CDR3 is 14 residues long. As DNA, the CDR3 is TGTGCCAGCAGTGCCTTGGACAGGAGCTATGGCTACACCTTC. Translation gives CASSALDRSYGYTF.

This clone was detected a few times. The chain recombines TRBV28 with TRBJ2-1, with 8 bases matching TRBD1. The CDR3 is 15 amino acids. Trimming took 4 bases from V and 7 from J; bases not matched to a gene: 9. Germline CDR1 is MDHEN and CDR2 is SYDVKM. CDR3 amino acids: CASSSAGTGWNEQFF. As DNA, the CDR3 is TGTGCCAGCAGTTCCGCGGGGACAGGTTGGAATGAGCAGTTCTTC. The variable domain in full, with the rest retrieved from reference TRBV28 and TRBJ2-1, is DVKVTQSSRYLVKRTGEKVFLECVQDMDHENMFWYRQDPGLGLRLIYFSYDVKMKEKGDIPEGYSVSREKKERFSLILESASTNQTSMYLCASSSAGTGWNEQFFGPGTRLTVL.

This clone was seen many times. The CDR3 here is CASSALAYEQYF. The CDR3 nucleotides are TGTGCCAGCAGCGCCCTAGCCTACGAGCAGTACTTC. The chain uses TRBV7-9 and TRBJ2-7; D ambiguous. Germline lookup yields CDR1 SEHNR and CDR2 FQNEAQ (reference sequence). The CDR3 runs 12 residues. The ends were cut back, 5 bases at V and 2 bases at J, with 7 bases in the middle.

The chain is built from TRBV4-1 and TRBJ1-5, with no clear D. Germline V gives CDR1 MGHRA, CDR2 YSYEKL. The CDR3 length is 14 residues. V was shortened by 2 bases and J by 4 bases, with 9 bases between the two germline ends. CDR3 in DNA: TGCGCCAGCAGCCAATGGGTAGGGAATCAGCCCCAGCATTTT. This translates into CASSQWVGNQPQHF.

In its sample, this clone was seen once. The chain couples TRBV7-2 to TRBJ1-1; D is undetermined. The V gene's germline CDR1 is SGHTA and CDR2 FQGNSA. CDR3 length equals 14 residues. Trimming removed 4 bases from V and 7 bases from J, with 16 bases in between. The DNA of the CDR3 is TGTGCCAGCAGCTCAAACGGGATCTTCGATGAAGCTTTCTTT. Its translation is CASSSNGIFDEAFF.

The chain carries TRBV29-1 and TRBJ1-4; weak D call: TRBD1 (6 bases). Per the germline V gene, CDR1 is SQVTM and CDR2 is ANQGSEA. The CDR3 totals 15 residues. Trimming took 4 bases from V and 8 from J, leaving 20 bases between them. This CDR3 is CSVGRAGVPGEKLFF. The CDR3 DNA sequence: TGCAGCGTTGGAAGGGCAGGGGTTCCTGGAGAAAAACTGTTTTTT.

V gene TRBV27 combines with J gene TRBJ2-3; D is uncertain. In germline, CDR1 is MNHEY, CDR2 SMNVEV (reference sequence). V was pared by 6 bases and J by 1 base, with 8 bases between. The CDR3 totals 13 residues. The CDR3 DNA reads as TGTGCCAGCAGGGTCTGGGGCACAGATACGCAGTATTTT. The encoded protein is CASRVWGTDTQYF.

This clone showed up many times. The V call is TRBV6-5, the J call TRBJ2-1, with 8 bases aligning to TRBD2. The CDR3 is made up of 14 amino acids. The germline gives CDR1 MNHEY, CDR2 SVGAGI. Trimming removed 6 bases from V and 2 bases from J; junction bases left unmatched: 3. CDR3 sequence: CASRFSGTYNEQFF. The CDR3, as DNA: TGTGCCAGCAGATTTAGCGGGACCTACAATGAGCAGTTCTTC.